This TCR beta chain was sequenced for a study of T cells after yellow fever vaccination (dated by TCRdb to the late 2010s). Regarding the research as a whole: The SMART-Seq v4 Ultra Low Input RNA kit was used to prepare libraries from fractions with low cell numbers. To track T-cell clones before and after primary and booster YFV17D yellow fever vaccination, bulk TCR alpha and beta repertoires were sequenced longitudinally. The cohort comprised two healthy male donors, one aged 18 to 30 and one aged 30 to 39 years. Blood was collected at multiple timepoints before and after primary and secondary immunization, and bulk PBMC replicates and cell subsets were isolated. Overall study results and their limits: The secondary T-cell response was weaker than the primary response but faster, peaking on day 5 instead of day 15. A small share of clonotypes occurred in both CD4 and CD8 compartments, likely arising from convergent recombination. Because only two donors were included in the study, the extent to which the findings can be generalized is limited. Because abundant contaminating clonotypes from the bulk population could be contained in FACS-sorted repertoires, computational filtering was required. Most clones expanded after primary vaccination were re-detected after the booster (around 96% of CD4 and approximately 85% of CD8), suggesting broad memory maintenance.

Concerning this clonotype itself: What this receptor recognizes is not known. Per-nucleotide qualities are absent, and no much larger clonotype sits a single base away.

The CDR3 numbers 12 residues from cysteine through phenylalanine. Just CDR3 DNA is preserved here, 36 bases in frame from base 1. The V end loses 6 bases and the J end loses 3 bases, and a stretch of 12 bases separates them. CDR1 and CDR2, per the germline V gene (reference sequence), are DFQATT and SNEGSKA. Interpreted using the paper, the treatment or condition label stands for: live attenuated yellow fever vaccine strain. At each blood-draw timepoint, two biological replicates of bulk PBMCs were collected. A standard Ficoll-Paque protocol was used to isolate PBMCs from peripheral blood. TriZol was used to extract RNA from bulk PBMCs, from CD4 and CD8 fractions, and from dextramer-positive and dextramer-negative fractions. Synthesis of TCR cDNA relied on 5'RACE template switching, a step that introduced a universal primer site along with unique molecular identifiers. cDNA synthesis was primed from both the TCR alpha and TCR beta constant segments. Library amplification used two PCR steps, and the second PCR step added sample barcodes and sequencing adapters. Sequencing of libraries was performed on Illumina HiSeq 2500 (2x100 bp) or NovaSeq (2x150 bp). The study's processing was this. Demultiplexing of reads and collapsing into UMI consensus sequences were performed with MIGEC, and V(D)J alignment was carried out with MiXCR. Using edgeR on replicate PBMC samples, clonotypes were called vaccine-responding if FDR was below 0.01 and the log2 fold change was above 5 up to day 15. CD4 or CD8 identity was assigned to each bulk clonotype according to whether the clonotype was present at higher abundance in the sequenced CD4 repertoire or the sequenced CD8 repertoire. TCRdb's own reprocessing of the public reads used fastp at Q25 and MiXCR and kept productive beta chains. When rows share a CDR3 protein, they turn into one entry using the most common DNA and genes. The authors' filters were not applied to this entry. For this sample the table gives some 560,000 distinct CDR3 sequences, of which about 19% were detected only once. The ten largest account for 13% to 15% of the sample.

The sequence joins TRBV20-1 to TRBJ2-7; TRBD2 could be the D gene, as 5 bases match. Sequences were derived from PBMCs, sampled 15 days after the yellow fever booster vaccination. This TCR was sampled from a man in his thirties or forties who received the YFV17D yellow fever vaccine. The DNA reads TGCAGTGCCCAGAGAGGGATCTACGAGCAGTACTTC. Its protein product is CSAQRGIYEQYF.